This T cell receptor (beta chain) was captured by sequencing in a study of response to subunit inactivated influenza vaccine. Remarks on this clonotype: A read error is possible here, since a much larger clone lies one base away.

The CDR3 length is 11 residues. V lost 7 bases, J lost 5 bases, and 9 bases lay in between. The germline CDR1 and CDR2 sequences are SQVTM and ANQGSEA. In TCRdb, the RT-PCR reads were re-called with MiXCR into one record per CDR3 protein. This table has hundreds of thousands of distinct CDR3 sequences, less than 10% appearing once. The sample was PBMCs from blood, taken less than 25 months after vaccination. This sequence was found in a man between 50 and 70 years old who received an inactivated influenza vaccine. This sequence joins TRBV29-1 and TRBJ2-1; no firm D call. The CDR3 loop reads CSDDGNNEQFF. CDR3 coding DNA: TGCAGCGATGATGGTAACAATGAGCAGTTCTTC.